The 29 T cell receptor beta chains in this list originate from one sample, sequenced in a study of control samples from healthy donors and cancer patients. This table comes from immunoSEQ multiplex PCR, and its TCRdb copy is limited to in-frame clones, with some not included. Altogether about 180,000 clones are present, 91% being singletons, with the ten largest covering about 2.1%. Sequencing used blood. Every receptor here comes from a woman aged 40 to 50 in good health.

This chain connects TRBV21-1 to TRBJ1-1; the D segment call TRBD1 is taken from the table without a DNA check. TRBV21-1 is reported as a pseudogene. The CDR3 loop spans 18 amino acids. The CDR3 DNA is TGTGCCAGCAGCAAGGCGCCTATATTCTTGGCAGGGGGGACTGAAGCTTTCTTT. Protein: CASSKAPIFLAGGTEAFF.

The genes are TRBV5-1 and TRBJ2-7; D may correspond to TRBD1 or TRBD2 (6 bases each). Germline V gives CDR1 SGHRS, CDR2 YFSETQ. Trimming took off 0 bases at V and 0 bases at J, with 10 bases between the two ends. The CDR3 runs to 15 residues. The CDR3 coding sequence is TGCGCCAGCAGCTTGGGGCGGGACATCTCCTACGAGCAGTACTTC. Translating it yields CASSLGRDISYEQYF.

The chain couples TRBV5-1 to TRBJ1-2; D is uncertain. This CDR3 spans 13 amino acids. V lost 5 bases, J lost 1 base, and 9 bases lay in between. Germline loops: CDR1 SGHRS, CDR2 YFSETQ. For the CDR3, the DNA is TGCGCCAGCAGTCCAGAGCGTAACTATGGCTACACCTTC. It yields the protein CASSPERNYGYTF.

The V gene is TRBV7-8, the J gene TRBJ1-5; 7 bases map to TRBD1. This CDR3 is 15 amino acids long. The germline CDR1 and CDR2 sequences are SGHVS and FQNEAQ. The ends lost 3 bases at V and 1 base at J; junction bases unmatched: 3. The CDR3 is CASSLSRGSNQPQHF. CDR3 nucleotide sequence: TGTGCCAGCAGCTTGTCCAGGGGGAGCAATCAGCCCCAGCATTTT.

The chain uses TRBV5-6 and TRBJ1-6, with D tentatively TRBD1 (6 bases). Germline assignment: CDR1 SGHDT and CDR2 YYEEEE. V shed 4 bases and J shed 8 bases, with 13 bases lying between them. The CDR3 runs 14 residues. The CDR3 sequence: CASSPGQGYSPLHF. CDR3 sequence (DNA): TGTGCCAGCAGCCCCGGGCAGGGGTATTCACCCCTCCACTTT. Full variable domain (rest looked up from reference TRBV5-6 and TRBJ1-6): DAGVTQSPTHLIKTRGQQVTLRCSPKSGHDTVSWYQQALGQGPQFIFQYYEEEERQRGNFPDRFSGHQFPNYSSELNVNALLLGDSALYLCASSPGQGYSPLHFGNGTRLTVT.

This clone was seen just once. This chain uses TRBV3-1 (or the pseudogene TRBV3-2) with TRBJ1-1; D remains ambiguous. CDR1 and CDR2 from the germline V gene are LGHDT and YNNKEL (reference sequence). The CDR3 extends over 14 amino acids. V shed 2 bases and J shed 0 bases, with 7 bases lying between them. As DNA, the CDR3 is TGTGCCAGCAGCCAAAGCCTAGTGAACACTGAAGCTTTCTTT. Its translation: CASSQSLVNTEAFF.

This clone came up a few times. The J gene is TRBJ1-1, the V gene TRBV5-1, with 12 bases aligning to TRBD1. J lost 7 bases, V lost 5 bases, and 6 bases had no gene match. Germline lookup yields CDR1 SGHRS and CDR2 YFSETQ. The CDR3 contains 14 residues. CDR3 protein: CASRGQGASVEAFF. The CDR3, as DNA: TGCGCCAGCAGGGGACAGGGGGCTTCGGTTGAAGCTTTCTTT.

The chain joins TRBV10-3 to TRBJ2-7, with 8 bases aligning to TRBD2. The germline gives CDR1 ENHRY, CDR2 SYGVKD. The CDR3 has 13 amino acids. The CDR3 coding sequence is TGTGGCGGCGCGGGGGGCCTCTCGGGGGAGCAGTACTTC. Its translation is CGGAGGLSGEQYF.

The J gene is TRBJ2-7, the V gene TRBV15; the D is unclear. The CDR3 length is 15 residues. The ends were cut back, 0 bases at V and 2 bases at J, with 11 bases in the middle. Germline CDR1 is LNHNV and CDR2 is YYDKDF (reference sequence). CDR3 protein: CATSRDLADTYEQYF. The CDR3, as DNA: TGTGCCACCAGCAGAGATCTGGCCGATACCTACGAGCAGTACTTC.

The chain links TRBV9 to TRBJ1-6; 9 nucleotides align to TRBD1. The germline CDR1 and CDR2 sequences are SGDLS and YYNGEE. The CDR3 is 14 residues long. V shed 3 bases and J 10 bases; nucleotides not matched to a gene: 5. This chain's CDR3 is CASSEDRGNSPLHF. The CDR3 DNA reads TGTGCCAGCAGCGAGGACAGGGGCAACTCACCCCTCCACTTT. The variable domain in full, with the rest retrieved from reference TRBV9 and TRBJ1-6, is DSGVTQTPKHLITATGQRVTLRCSPRSGDLSVYWYQQSLDQGLQFLIQYYNGEERAKGNILERFSAQQFPDLHSELNLSSLELGDSALYFCASSEDRGNSPLHFGNGTRLTVT.

The genes are TRBV11-2 and TRBJ1-4, with 8 bases that match TRBD1. CDR1 is SGHAT, CDR2 FQNNGV, per germline. The junction had 3 bases not matched to a gene; V was cut back by 2 bases and J by 1 base. The CDR3 length is 16 residues. CDR3 protein: CASSLTGGRTNEKLFF. CDR3 bases: TGTGCCAGCAGCTTAACAGGGGGTAGAACTAATGAAAAACTGTTTTTT.

The chain links TRBV7-2 to TRBJ1-2; TRBD1 matches at 12 bases. CDR1 SGHTA and CDR2 FQGNSA come from the germline V gene. The CDR3 consists of 16 residues. V trimming: 5 bases; J trimming: 8 bases; junction bases outside the gene matches: 12. The CDR3 DNA reads TGTGCCAGCAGCCCACTCCCGGGACAGGGGGCAGGAGGCTACACCTTC. Its translation: CASSPLPGQGAGGYTF.

Here the CDR3 reads CASSQYLGNTEAFF. The DNA for the CDR3 is TGTGCCAGCAGCCAATATCTGGGAAACACTGAAGCTTTCTTT. This rearrangement joins TRBV16 to TRBJ1-1; D gene ambiguous. The CDR3 consists of 14 residues. Germline lookup yields CDR1 KGHSY and CDR2 FQNENV. V gave up 1 base and J gave up 2 bases, with 8 bases separating them.

J is TRBJ1-1 and V is TRBV12-3 or TRBV12-4; D is undetermined. Trimming removed 6 bases from V and 11 bases from J, with 16 bases in between. The CDR3 has 12 amino acids. The CDR3 sequence: CASSPRRQWAFF. The CDR3, as DNA: TGTGCCAGCAGCCCACGGAGGCAATGGGCTTTCTTT.

Of note for this clone: The junction differs from germline at one of its ends, possibly a read error. This chain uses TRBV11-2 with TRBJ2-7; D remains ambiguous. Germline CDR1 reads SGHAT; CDR2 reads FQNNGV. CDR3 size: 13 residues. This CDR3 reads CASSLGGRRAWSF. CDR3 bases: TGTGCCAGCAGCTTAGGCGGACGACGGGCTTGGAGTTTC.

The chain joins TRBV2 to TRBJ2-7, with 12 bases that match TRBD1. CDR3 length equals 15 residues. CDR1 and CDR2 from the germline V gene are SNHLY and FYNNEI. J lost 7 bases, V lost 7 bases, and 11 bases had no gene match. The CDR3 DNA reads as TGTGCCAGCAAATGGGGACAGGGGGCTTTTCAGGAGCAGTACTTC. It yields the protein CASKWGQGAFQEQYF.

V usage is TRBV9 and J usage is TRBJ1-1; no definite D call. CDR3 length: 13 amino acids. The V end lost 3 bases, the J end lost 0 bases, and 6 bases lay between the germline ends. Germline V gives CDR1 SGDLS, CDR2 YYNGEE. The CDR3 reads CASSGPMNTEAFF. Written as DNA, the CDR3 is TGTGCCAGCAGCGGACCCATGAACACTGAAGCTTTCTTT. Based on the CDR3 plus reference TRBV9 and TRBJ1-1, the full variable domain is DSGVTQTPKHLITATGQRVTLRCSPRSGDLSVYWYQQSLDQGLQFLIQYYNGEERAKGNILERFSAQQFPDLHSELNLSSLELGDSALYFCASSGPMNTEAFFGQGTRLTVV.

The chain has TRBV5-1 and TRBJ1-6; D possibly corresponds to TRBD1 (5 bases). The CDR3 sequence is 15 residues long. Germline V gene sequence: CDR1 SGHRS, CDR2 YFSETQ. The germline V and J ends were trimmed by 3 bases and 3 bases, with 10 bases remaining between them. CDR3 in amino acids: CASSWDGNYNSPLHF. The CDR3 DNA reads as TGCGCCAGCAGCTGGGACGGTAACTATAATTCACCCCTCCACTTT.

The chain employs TRBV6-4 and TRBJ2-3; D may match TRBD1 or TRBD2 (5 bases each). Germline loops: CDR1 MRHNA, CDR2 SNTAGT. Trimming stripped 6 bases from V and 0 bases from J, with 13 bases between. The CDR3 spans 15 residues. The chain's CDR3 is CASSNGASSTDTQYF. The CDR3 bases are TGTGCCAGCAGCAACGGGGCATCTAGCACAGATACGCAGTATTTT.

This chain joins TRBV12-3 or TRBV12-4 and TRBJ2-1; D remains unclear. The V gene lost 7 bases and the J gene lost 0 bases, with 7 bases spanning the gap. The CDR3 consists of 13 residues. The CDR3: CASKESSYNEQFF. For the CDR3, the DNA is TGTGCCAGCAAGGAAAGCTCCTACAATGAGCAGTTCTTC.

The rearrangement links TRBV5-1 to TRBJ1-2; D gene unclear. Germline values: CDR1 SGHRS, CDR2 YFSETQ. The V and J ends lost 4 bases and 2 bases respectively, with 9 bases between them. The CDR3 has 13 amino acids. CDR3 DNA sequence: TGCGCCAGCAGCGCCGACATGAACTATGGCTACACCTTC. This gives the protein CASSADMNYGYTF.

This clone was detected once. The V call is TRBV7-9, the J call TRBJ1-5; D unclear. With 1 base removed from V and 0 bases from J, the gap between germline ends came to 1 base. The CDR3 has 13 residues. Germline V gene lookup returns CDR1 SEHNR and CDR2 FQNEAQ (reference sequence). The DNA for the CDR3 is TGTGCCAGCAGCTTAGTTAGCAATCAGCCCCAGCATTTT. As protein: CASSLVSNQPQHF.

The chain uses TRBV13 and TRBJ2-7; no clear D. CDR1 PRHDT and CDR2 FYEKMQ come from the germline V gene (reference sequence). Between the trimmed V and J ends, which lost 0 bases and 2 bases, there was a span of 8 bases. The CDR3 sequence is 14 residues long. The CDR3 DNA reads as TGTGCCAGCAGCTTAGGAAAGGGAACCTACGAGCAGTACTTC. It translates to CASSLGKGTYEQYF.

V is TRBV5-1 and J is TRBJ2-1, with TRBD1 matching over 7 bases. The CDR3 covers 15 residues. V shed 3 bases, J shed 3 bases, and the junction held 6 bases outside the gene matches. The germline CDR1 and CDR2 sequences are SGHRS and YFSETQ. CDR3 protein: CASSYSGTDYNEQFF. In nucleotides, the CDR3 is TGCGCCAGCAGCTACTCCGGGACAGACTACAATGAGCAGTTCTTC.

This chain links TRBV3-1 (or the pseudogene TRBV3-2) with TRBJ2-7; 9 positions match TRBD1. The CDR3 is 13 residues long. Trimming took 4 bases from V and 3 from J; bases not matched to a gene: 1. Germline V gives CDR1 LGHDT, CDR2 YNNKEL (reference sequence). CDR3 sequence: CASSPGQGYEQYF. CDR3 DNA sequence: TGTGCCAGCAGCCCGGGACAGGGCTACGAGCAGTACTTC.

The chain uses TRBV14 and TRBJ1-2; no reliable D call. This CDR3 is built from 15 residues. V was pared by 4 bases and J by 2 bases, with 14 bases between. Per germline, CDR1 SGHDN and CDR2 FVKESK. The CDR3 nucleotides are TGTGCCAGCAGCCCTAAAGATCGCCCCAACTATGGCTACACCTTC. This codes for CASSPKDRPNYGYTF.

This chain uses TRBV25-1 with TRBJ2-7, with 9 bases matching TRBD1. This CDR3 is 17 amino acids long. V trimming: 2 bases; J trimming: 4 bases; junction bases outside the gene matches: 12. The germline V gene has CDR1 MGHDK and CDR2 SYGVNS. As DNA, the CDR3 is TGTGCCAGCAGTGAACGACCCGGACAGGGGCCGGGATACGAGCAGTACTTC. It translates to CASSERPGQGPGYEQYF.

This clone appeared once. The chain has TRBV20-1 and TRBJ2-1; D is ambiguous. V lost 3 bases and J lost 5, with 17 bases in between. The CDR3 sequence is 15 residues long. CDR1 DFQATT and CDR2 SNEGSKA come from the germline V gene (reference sequence). CDR3 nucleotide sequence: TGCAGTGCTAGTCTGGCCCACGATTGGGACAATGAGCAGTTCTTC. It specifies CSASLAHDWDNEQFF.

V usage is TRBV9 and J usage is TRBJ2-3; D tentatively reads TRBD1 or TRBD2 (5 bases each). The CDR3 loop spans 14 amino acids. CDR1 and CDR2 (germline): SGDLS, YYNGEE. V dropped 6 bases and J dropped 6 bases, with 17 bases sitting between them. This CDR3 reads CASNPNVGEDTQYF. In DNA form, the CDR3 reads TGTGCCAGCAACCCGAACGTGGGGGAGGATACGCAGTATTTT.